This T cell receptor beta chain was identified in a study of cytomegalovirus exposure and HLA in healthy donors. The V gene end was trimmed by 6 bases and the J gene end by 3 bases; junction bases not matched to a gene: 9. The CDR3 is 16 residues long. From germline, CDR1 is SGHDT and CDR2 YYEEEE. 13 Jbeta primers and 60 Vbeta primers were used for the PCR. Sequencing used immunoSEQ multiplex PCR; TCRdb keeps in-frame clones, though not all of them. This table holds roughly 160,000 clones, approximately 82% found once. V gene TRBV5-6 combines with J gene TRBJ1-1; TRBD1 aligns across 12 bases. The sample was PBMCs. This receptor was identified in a middle-aged woman in good health and CMV-seropositive. The CDR3 nucleotides are TGTGCCAGCAACCCCGGGACAGGGGGCTTGGACACTGAAGCTTTCTTT. The encoded protein is CASNPGTGGLDTEAFF.